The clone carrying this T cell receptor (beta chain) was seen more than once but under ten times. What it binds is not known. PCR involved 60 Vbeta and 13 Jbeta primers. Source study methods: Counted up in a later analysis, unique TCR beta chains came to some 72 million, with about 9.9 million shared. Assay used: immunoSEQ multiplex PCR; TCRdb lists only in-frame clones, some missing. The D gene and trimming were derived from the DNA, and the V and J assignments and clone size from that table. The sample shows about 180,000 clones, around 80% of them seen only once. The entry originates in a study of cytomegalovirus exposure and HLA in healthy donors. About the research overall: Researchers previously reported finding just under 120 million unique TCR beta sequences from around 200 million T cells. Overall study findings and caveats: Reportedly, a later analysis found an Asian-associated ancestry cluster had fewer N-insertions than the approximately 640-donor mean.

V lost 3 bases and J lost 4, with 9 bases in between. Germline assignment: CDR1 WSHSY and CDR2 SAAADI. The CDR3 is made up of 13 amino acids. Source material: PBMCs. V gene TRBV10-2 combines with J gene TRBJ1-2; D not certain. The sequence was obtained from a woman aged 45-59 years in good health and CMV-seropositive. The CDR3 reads CASSDLFGYGYTF. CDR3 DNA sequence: TGCGCCAGCAGTGATTTATTCGGCTATGGCTACACCTTC.